The T cell receptor beta chain under discussion was sequenced for a study of tissue T cells after allogeneic stem cell transplantation. General study points: This small cohort was clinically heterogeneous, and sampling depth was a limitation.

This table comes from immunoSEQ multiplex PCR, and its TCRdb copy is limited to in-frame clones, with some not included. This table holds thousands of clones, 60% to 70% found once. Regarding this clone: What it recognizes is unknown. The gene names here belong to mouse. The read finishes 1 residue shy of the CDR3 end, and the germline J gene is used to complete it.

Germline CDR1 reads NNHNN; CDR2 reads SYGAGS (reference sequence). The CDR3 has 14 amino acids. V dropped 2 bases and J dropped 2; count of bases not matched to a gene: 0. This clonotype was sampled from a female BALB/c mouse in good health. These mice share the MHC haplotype H2-d. The sample consisted of blood. The rearrangement links TRBV13-2 to TRBJ1-4; 7 bases map to TRBD1. The sequenced part of the CDR3 DNA is TGTGCCAGCGGTGACAGGGGGTCCAACGAAAGATTATTT. Its protein is CASGDRGSNERLF. The whole CDR3 region reads CASGDRGSNERLFF.